This T cell receptor (beta chain) was documented in a study of cytomegalovirus exposure and HLA in healthy donors. Primers included in the PCR were 60 Vbeta and 13 Jbeta primers. Authors' data handling: In a later analysis, the count reached some 83 million unique TCR beta chains, with approximately 11 million shared. The assay was immunoSEQ multiplex PCR, and TCRdb's table has in-frame clones only and misses some. V and J calls and clone size are as listed in that table; D and trimming were resolved from the DNA. The sample lists around 150,000 clones; more than 65% were seen once. This clone was seen only once. The clonotype originates from a woman in her 40s in good health and CMV-seropositive. The sequenced sample was PBMCs.

Here the CDR3 DNA reads TGTGCCAGCAGCCGGGGGACTAGCGGGCAAACAGATACGCAGTATTTT. Residues: CASSRGTSGQTDTQYF. The V call is TRBV7-2, the J call TRBJ2-3; 12 nucleotides agree with TRBD2. V lost 5 bases, J lost 3 bases, and 6 bases stayed unmatched. Per germline, CDR1 SGHTA and CDR2 FQGNSA. The CDR3 runs to 16 residues.